Presented here are 13 T cell receptor beta chains from one specimen sequenced in a study of blood T cells in healthy people across ages. It was with a sample-barcoded 5' primer and a J-beta primer mix that a second PCR of about 7 to 12 cycles was run. TCRdb re-derived calls from the 5' RACE reads in MiXCR, one entry per CDR3 protein. Of approximately 800,000 distinct CDR3 sequences in the sample, nearly 60% are singletons; the top ten hold 20% to 25%. Source material: blood. Receptor source: a man aged 25 to 40 in good health.

The V gene is TRBV29-1, the J gene TRBJ1-2; D is unclear. The V and J ends lost 6 bases and 6 bases respectively, with 8 bases between them. The CDR3 consists of 10 residues. Per germline, CDR1 SQVTM and CDR2 ANQGSEA. The CDR3 loop is CSVYTDGYTF. DNA of the CDR3: TGCAGCGTCTACACGGATGGCTACACCTTC.

This clonotype appeared many times. This sequence joins TRBV12-3 or TRBV12-4 and TRBJ2-1, with TRBD1 identical over 7 bases. CDR3 length equals 15 residues. J lost 5 bases, V lost 6 bases, and 10 bases had no gene match. The CDR3 DNA reads as TGTGCCAGCAGACGCCAGGGGGTCTCGGACAATGAGCAGTTCTTC. Its protein product is CASRRQGVSDNEQFF.

The genes are TRBV20-1 and TRBJ1-4; tentatively, D is TRBD1 (6 bases). Trimming took 4 bases from V and 7 from J, leaving 16 bases between them. This CDR3 is built from 14 residues. CDR1 is DFQATT, CDR2 SNEGSKA, per germline (reference sequence). Here the CDR3 reads CSANTGTRTEKLFF. CDR3 sequence (DNA): TGCAGTGCTAACACCGGGACAAGGACTGAAAAACTGTTTTTT.

The CDR3 sequence: CASSPTGTTNIQYF. CDR3 sequence (DNA): TGTGCCAGCAGCCCAACCGGGACAACAAACATTCAGTACTTC. The chain is built from TRBV7-3 and TRBJ2-4; perhaps TRBD1 as D (6 bases). The CDR3 runs 14 residues. With 5 bases removed from V and 6 bases from J, the gap between germline ends came to 14 bases. Germline V gene data show CDR1 as SGHTA and CDR2 as FQGTGA. Together with reference TRBV7-3 and TRBJ2-4, the CDR3 gives the full variable domain: GAGVSQTPSNKVTEKGKYVELRCDPISGHTALYWYRQSLGQGPEFLIYFQGTGAADDSGLPNDRFFAVRPEGSVSTLKIQRTERGDSAVYLCASSPTGTTNIQYFGAGTRLSVL.

This chain joins TRBV5-1 and TRBJ2-3; 9 positions match TRBD2. The ends lost 2 bases at V and 3 bases at J; junction bases unmatched: 10. The CDR3 is made up of 17 amino acids. Germline V gives CDR1 SGHRS, CDR2 YFSETQ. CDR3 sequence: CASSLIPGTSGTDTQYF. The CDR3 region has the DNA TGCGCCAGCAGCTTAATTCCGGGAACTAGCGGGACAGATACGCAGTATTTT.

Note on this clonotype: One end of the junction is discordant with germline, which a read error may explain. The CDR3 here is CSASPLSGAAKNIQYF. The CDR3 nucleotides read TGTAGTGCTAGCCCCCTCAGTGGGGCCGCCAAAAACATTCAGTACTTC. The V gene is TRBV20-1, the J gene TRBJ2-4, with D perhaps being TRBD1 or TRBD2 (5 bases each). The CDR3 is 16 amino acids. Germline V lookup: CDR1 DFQATT, CDR2 SNEGSKA (reference sequence).

This chain connects TRBV5-1 to TRBJ1-1; TRBD1 is a possible D gene (5 bases). The germline V gene encodes CDR1 SGHRS and CDR2 YFSETQ. The length of the CDR3 is 17 residues. Trimming took off 4 bases at V and 2 bases at J, with 21 bases between the two ends. CDR3: CASSLDTNWGSNTEAFF. The DNA for the CDR3 is TGCGCCAGCAGCCTGGACACGAACTGGGGGTCAAACACTGAAGCTTTCTTT.

The J gene is TRBJ2-1, the V gene TRBV7-9; D possibly corresponds to TRBD2 (6 bases). The CDR3 contains 13 residues. V was pared by 2 bases and J by 13 bases, with 15 bases between. CDR1 and CDR2 (germline): SEHNR, FQNEAQ (reference sequence). The CDR3 DNA reads as TGTGCCAGCAGCTTATCGTTCCGGGAGACCCAGTTCTTC. Protein sequence: CASSLSFRETQFF.

The V gene is TRBV29-1, the J gene TRBJ2-1; D is unresolved. Germline CDR1 reads SQVTM; CDR2 reads ANQGSEA. The V end was cut by 7 bases, the J end by 0 bases, with 10 bases between. CDR3 length: 13 amino acids. CDR3 in DNA: TGCAGCGCGTCCCCAGGCTCCTACAATGAGCAGTTCTTC. Amino acids: CSASPGSYNEQFF.

This clonotype was detected only a few times. The chain has TRBV29-1 and TRBJ2-3, with D perhaps TRBD1 (5 bases). V was trimmed by 7 bases and J by 2 bases, leaving 13 bases between them. CDR1 SQVTM and CDR2 ANQGSEA come from the germline V gene. The CDR3 has 13 residues. CDR3 nucleotides: TGCAGCGCCCACTGGGGCTACACAGATACGCAGTATTTT. Translating it yields CSAHWGYTDTQYF.

The chain employs TRBV15 and TRBJ2-3, with unresolved D. The V end lost 3 bases, the J end lost 5 bases, and 15 bases lay between the germline ends. The CDR3 covers 15 residues. CDR1 is LNHNV and CDR2 is YYDKDF in the germline V gene (reference sequence). The CDR3 DNA is TGTGCCACCAGCAGGGTTCAACTATCTATAGATACGCAGTATTTT. Amino acid sequence: CATSRVQLSIDTQYF.

Only a few counts were recorded for this clonotype. The V call is TRBV27, the J call TRBJ2-7; D is ambiguous. Per the germline V gene, CDR1 is MNHEY and CDR2 is SMNVEV (reference sequence). The length of the CDR3 is 14 residues. Trimming took 3 bases from V and 2 from J, leaving 11 bases between them. CDR3 coding DNA: TGTGCCAGCAGTTTTACAGCAATTGCCTACGAGCAGTACTTC. It translates to CASSFTAIAYEQYF.

This chain connects TRBV6-2 or TRBV6-3 to TRBJ2-5; D is perhaps TRBD2 (5 bases). Per germline, CDR1 MNHEY and CDR2 SVGEGT. V was trimmed by 6 bases and J by 0 bases, leaving 14 bases between them. This CDR3 has 15 amino acids. This CDR3 is CASSPRLDYQETQYF. In nucleotides, the CDR3 is TGTGCCAGCAGCCCAAGGTTGGACTACCAAGAGACCCAGTACTTC.